This T cell receptor beta chain was profiled in a study of cytomegalovirus exposure and HLA in healthy donors. 60 Vbeta and 13 Jbeta primers were used in PCR. Some clones are missing from TCRdb's copy, which holds only in-frame ones; the method was immunoSEQ multiplex PCR. The table lists some 200,000 clones, roughly four fifths of them singletons, with about 2.2% in the top ten. The CDR3 has 15 residues. Germline CDR1 SGHAT, CDR2 FQNNGV. The V segment lost 2 bases and the J segment 3 bases; nucleotides outside the gene matches: 6. Sequencing used PBMCs. The chain employs TRBV11-2 and TRBJ2-7, with 8 bases lining up with TRBD2. The sequence derives from a woman in her twenties or thirties in good health and CMV-seronegative. CDR3 nucleotide sequence: TGTGCCAGCAGCTTACCCATAGCGGGGCGCTACGAGCAGTACTTC. This codes for CASSLPIAGRYEQYF.